Shown below are 21 T cell receptor beta chains from a single sample sequenced in a study of CD8+CD57+ T cells in acquired aplastic anemia. Profiling of TCR beta VDJ combinations and CDR3 sequences used genomic DNA as template. TCRdb passed the reads through MiXCR, listing each CDR3 protein once. Here the sample spans about 180,000 distinct CDR3 sequences, approximately 49% being singletons. Sample: sorted CD4+, CD8+, or CD8+CD57+ T cells (not recorded which) from PBMCs. These TCRs come from a human donor in good health.

This clonotype was counted ten times or more. The CDR3 spells CSAVQGTTEAFF. The DNA for the CDR3 is TGCAGTGCTGTTCAAGGGACCACTGAAGCTTTCTTT. The genes are TRBV20-1 and TRBJ1-1; tentative D call: TRBD1 (5 bases). Germline V gene data show CDR1 as DFQATT and CDR2 as SNEGSKA (reference sequence). The CDR3 extends over 12 amino acids. V was shortened by 5 bases and J by 4 bases, with 11 bases between the two germline ends.

About this clonotype itself: It may be a read error: a sequence one base away is much more abundant. The chain recombines TRBV15 with TRBJ1-3; a weak D match, TRBD1 (5 bases). This CDR3 contains 15 residues. Germline V gene sequence: CDR1 LNHNV, CDR2 YYDKDF (reference sequence). Written as DNA, the CDR3 is TGTGCCACCAGCAGAGATCGGGGGTCTGGAAGCACCATATATTTT. Its protein product is CATSRDRGSGSTIYF.

There are many counts of this clonotype. The chain combines TRBV7-2 with TRBJ1-1; no clear D gene. This CDR3 is 13 amino acids long. V lost 2 bases and J 0 bases, leaving 4 bases between the germline ends. Looked up from germline, CDR1 is SGHTA and CDR2 is FQGNSA. As DNA, the CDR3 is TGTGCCAGCAGCTTATCAGTGAACACTGAAGCTTTCTTT. Encoded protein: CASSLSVNTEAFF.

There are a few counts of this clonotype. The V and J genes are TRBV27 and TRBJ2-1, with TRBD1 matching 10 bases. The CDR3 sequence is 15 residues long. With 6 bases clipped from V and 6 bases from J, the junction kept 8 bases outside the gene matches. CDR1 is MNHEY and CDR2 is SMNVEV in the germline V gene (reference sequence). CDR3: CASRSGQGRFNEQFF. For the CDR3, the DNA is TGTGCCAGCAGATCGGGACAGGGGAGGTTCAATGAGCAGTTCTTC.

This clonotype was observed at least ten times. The rearrangement uses TRBV6-1 and TRBJ1-6; a weak D match, TRBD1 (5 bases). V was trimmed by 0 bases and J by 10 bases, leaving 10 bases between them. The CDR3 length is 14 residues. CDR1 and CDR2 (germline): MNHNS, SASEGT. The CDR3 nucleotides read TGTGCCAGCAGTGAAGCCCGGGACCTATCACCCCTCCACTTT. Its translation: CASSEARDLSPLHF.

This clonotype was picked up many times. The V call is TRBV11-2, the J call TRBJ2-7, with TRBD1 as a possible D gene (6 bases). V was shortened by 4 bases and J by 7 bases, with 26 bases between the two germline ends. CDR1 and CDR2 from the germline V gene are SGHAT and FQNNGV. CDR3 size: 17 residues. The CDR3 here is CASSYGSGQTQLQEQYF. The CDR3 DNA is TGTGCCAGCAGCTACGGTTCAGGACAGACCCAACTTCAAGAGCAGTACTTC.

This clonotype was seen ten or more times. This chain joins TRBV19 and TRBJ1-3; D not certain. The CDR3 is 13 residues long. V was shortened by 2 bases and J by 2 bases, with 4 bases between the two germline ends. Germline values: CDR1 LNHDA, CDR2 SQIVND (reference sequence). As DNA, the CDR3 is TGTGCCAGTAGTATAAATACTGGAAACACCATATATTTT. Translation gives CASSINTGNTIYF.

The chain uses TRBV20-1 and TRBJ2-1, with TRBD1 identical over 9 bases. J was trimmed by 4 bases and V by 6 bases; bases with no gene match: 7. Germline V gene data show CDR1 as DFQATT and CDR2 as SNEGSKA (reference sequence). The CDR3 has 14 amino acids. The chain's CDR3 is CSAPDRGLYNEQFF. CDR3 DNA sequence: TGCAGTGCCCCGGACAGGGGTTTGTACAATGAGCAGTTCTTC.

The rearrangement joins TRBV2 to TRBJ1-5; TRBD1 agrees at 8 bases. This CDR3 spans 15 amino acids. V gave up 8 bases and J gave up 6 bases; unmatched junction bases: 12. Germline V gene sequence: CDR1 SNHLY, CDR2 FYNNEI. CDR3 sequence (DNA): TGTGCCAGCCGCCTCATCACAGGGGGGGCTCAGCCCCAGCATTTT. Protein sequence: CASRLITGGAQPQHF.

This clonotype turned up a few times. This chain links TRBV28 with TRBJ2-1; TRBD2 matches 7 bases. Germline CDR1 reads MDHEN; CDR2 reads SYDVKM. The CDR3 extends over 17 amino acids. V lost 5 bases, J lost 0 bases, and 10 bases stayed unmatched. The CDR3 DNA reads as TGTGCCAGCAGTCCGGGGGTTGGGACTACCTCCTACAATGAGCAGTTCTTC. This gives the protein CASSPGVGTTSYNEQFF. The variable domain in full, completed from reference TRBV28 and TRBJ2-1, reads DVKVTQSSRYLVKRTGEKVFLECVQDMDHENMFWYRQDPGLGLRLIYFSYDVKMKEKGDIPEGYSVSREKKERFSLILESASTNQTSMYLCASSPGVGTTSYNEQFFGPGTRLTVL.

As concerns this clonotype: One end of the junction fails to match germline, which may point to a read error. The chain's CDR3 is CSARDLAAEFLYERYF. Here the CDR3 DNA reads TGCAGTGCTAGAGATCTAGCGGCTGAATTCCTCTACGAGCGGTACTTC. The V call is TRBV20-1, the J call TRBJ2-7; 7 positions agree with TRBD2. CDR1 is DFQATT and CDR2 is SNEGSKA in the germline V gene (reference sequence). The CDR3 covers 16 residues.

The J gene is TRBJ1-3, the V gene TRBV4-3, with D tentatively TRBD1 (5 bases). The CDR3 contains 15 residues. CDR1 is LGHNA, CDR2 YSLEER, per germline. V was shortened by 0 bases and J by 2 bases, with 8 bases between the two germline ends. The CDR3 spells CASSQDPGAGNTIYF. Written as DNA, the CDR3 is TGCGCCAGCAGCCAAGATCCGGGGGCTGGAAACACCATATATTTT.

At least ten counts were recorded for this clonotype. The chain combines TRBV5-4 with TRBJ2-3; D is perhaps TRBD1 or TRBD2 (6 bases each). There are 15 residues in the CDR3. The ends were cut back, 1 base at V and 2 bases at J, with 11 bases in the middle. In germline, CDR1 is SGHNT, CDR2 YYREEE (reference sequence). The CDR3 sequence is CASSLTGAPTDTQYF. DNA for the CDR3: TGTGCCAGCAGCTTGACGGGGGCCCCCACAGATACGCAGTATTTT.

This clonotype showed up just a few times. J is TRBJ2-1 and V is TRBV5-4, with 13 bases fitting TRBD2. CDR1 SGHNT and CDR2 YYREEE come from the germline V gene (reference sequence). Losses at the gene ends were 0 bases for V and 1 base for J; bases not matched to a gene: 1. The CDR3 sequence is 17 residues long. The CDR3 coding sequence is TGTGCCAGCAGCTTGGGACTAGCGGGAGGTTCCTACAATGAGCAGTTCTTC. This gives the protein CASSLGLAGGSYNEQFF.

The rearrangement joins TRBV2 to TRBJ2-5; 10 positions agree with TRBD1. Germline V gene lookup returns CDR1 SNHLY and CDR2 FYNNEI. With 7 bases clipped from V and 2 bases from J, the junction kept 7 bases outside the gene matches. The CDR3 is 15 amino acids. The CDR3 loop is CASKKGTGEQETQYF. The CDR3 region has the DNA TGTGCCAGCAAAAAGGGGACAGGGGAACAAGAGACCCAGTACTTC.

The chain has TRBV20-1 and TRBJ2-3; D remains unclear. V shed 1 base and J shed 7 bases, with 6 bases lying between them. Germline CDR1 DFQATT, CDR2 SNEGSKA (reference sequence). The CDR3 extends over 11 amino acids. The CDR3 region has the DNA TGCAGTGCTAGAGTCCACCATACGCAGTATTTT. Amino acids: CSARVHHTQYF.

This clonotype was detected many times. V gene TRBV6-1 combines with J gene TRBJ2-7, with a possible D match to TRBD1 (5 bases). Trimming left V 5 bases short and J 6 bases short, with 11 bases between. Germline V gene lookup returns CDR1 MNHNS and CDR2 SASEGT. This CDR3 contains 12 residues. CDR3 nucleotide sequence: TGTGCCAGCAGTAAAGGGGTCGCCGAGCAGTACTTC. This translates into CASSKGVAEQYF.

This clonotype was counted once. This sequence joins TRBV5-6 and TRBJ2-7; no firm D call. Trimming cost V 2 bases and J 0 bases, with 9 bases left between them. The CDR3 has 14 residues. Germline V gene sequence: CDR1 SGHDT, CDR2 YYEEEE. The CDR3 DNA is TGTGCCAGCAGCTTCCTCCAGACCTCCTACGAGCAGTACTTC. The encoded protein is CASSFLQTSYEQYF.

The chain links TRBV7-6 to TRBJ2-7; TRBD1 is a possible D gene (6 bases). Germline V CDR1 and CDR2: SGHVS, FNYEAQ. CDR3 length equals 14 residues. V lost 1 base, J lost 6 bases, and 13 bases lay in between. CDR3 amino acids: CASSLGTAPGEQYF. The CDR3 region has the DNA TGTGCCAGCAGCTTAGGGACAGCGCCAGGCGAGCAGTACTTC.

This clonotype was found many times. The chain is built from TRBV12-3 or TRBV12-4 and TRBJ2-7, with 7 bases fitting TRBD1. The CDR3 is 15 amino acids. J lost 4 bases, V lost 6 bases, and 12 bases had no gene match. As DNA, the CDR3 is TGTGCCAGCAGCCGATCGGGACAGTCTAATTACGAGCAGTACTTC. Translated, it gives CASSRSGQSNYEQYF.

This clonotype has a count of ten or more. V is TRBV4-1 and J is TRBJ2-7; 8 bases are a match to TRBD1. Per the germline V gene, CDR1 is MGHRA and CDR2 is YSYEKL. V dropped 4 bases and J dropped 4; count of bases not matched to a gene: 15. The CDR3 covers 17 residues. CDR3 bases: TGCGCCAGCAGCCGATCTCCTCTGGACAGGGATTCTTACGAGCAGTACTTC. Translated, it gives CASSRSPLDRDSYEQYF.